This T cell receptor beta chain derives from a study of blood T cell repertoires in COVID-19. About the study: Collection of acute and convalescent COVID-19 samples took place in the United States, Italy and Spain.

The CDR3 runs 15 residues. V gave up 4 bases and J gave up 7 bases; unmatched junction bases: 8. Germline V gene data show CDR1 as SGHAT and CDR2 as FQNNGV. Original processing notes: The authors estimated nucleated cell counts from reference gene primer amplification. Sequencing used immunoSEQ multiplex PCR; TCRdb keeps in-frame clones, though not all of them. For V, J and clone size, that table is used; D and trimming come from the DNA. This sample has about 110,000 clones, with about four fifths found just once. The sample holds one count of this clone. The V call is TRBV11-2, the J call TRBJ1-1; TRBD1 aligns across 11 bases. This sequence originates from a woman in her 70s with acute or convalescent COVID-19. What was sequenced was peripheral blood. This CDR3 reads CASSSDRGLPFEAFF. Here the CDR3 DNA reads TGTGCCAGCAGCTCGGACAGGGGGCTCCCGTTTGAAGCTTTCTTT.